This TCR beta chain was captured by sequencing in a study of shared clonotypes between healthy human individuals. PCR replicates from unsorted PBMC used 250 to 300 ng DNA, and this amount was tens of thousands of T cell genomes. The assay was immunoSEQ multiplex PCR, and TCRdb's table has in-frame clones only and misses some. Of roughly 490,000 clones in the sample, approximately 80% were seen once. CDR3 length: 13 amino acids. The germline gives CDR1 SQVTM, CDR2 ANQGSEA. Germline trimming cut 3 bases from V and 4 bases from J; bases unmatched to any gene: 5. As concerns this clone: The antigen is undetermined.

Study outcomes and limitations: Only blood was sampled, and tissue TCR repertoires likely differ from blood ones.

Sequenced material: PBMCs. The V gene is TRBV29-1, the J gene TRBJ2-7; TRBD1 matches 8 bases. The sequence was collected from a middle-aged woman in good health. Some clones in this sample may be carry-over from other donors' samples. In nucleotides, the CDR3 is TGCAGCGTTGAGGGACAGGCCAAATACGAGCAGTACTTC. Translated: CSVEGQAKYEQYF.